The T cell receptor (beta chain) under discussion was sequenced for a study of blood T cell repertoires in COVID-19. Study context: There were acute and convalescent COVID-19 samples, and they came from the United States, Italy and Spain.

The Seattle patients joined while their infection was active and were tracked longitudinally afterward. Germline assignment: CDR1 SGDLS and CDR2 YYNGEE. Trimming took 0 bases from V and 5 from J; bases not matched to a gene: 5. The CDR3 runs 16 residues. In the study's own analysis: Quantification of nucleated cells was approximated via reference gene primer amplification. Method: immunoSEQ multiplex PCR; TCRdb's copy keeps in-frame clones and lacks some. The V and J calls and clone size are taken from that table; D and trimming were inferred from the DNA. The sample has about 260,000 clones, over 80% seen once.

This clonotype was obtained from a woman aged 70-85 years with COVID-19, enrolled during active disease. This chain links TRBV9 with TRBJ2-3, with 11 positions matching TRBD1. Sequencing used peripheral blood. The CDR3 loop is CASSVGTGGAIDTQYF. The CDR3 DNA follows: TGTGCCAGCAGCGTAGGGACAGGGGGCGCAATAGATACGCAGTATTTT.